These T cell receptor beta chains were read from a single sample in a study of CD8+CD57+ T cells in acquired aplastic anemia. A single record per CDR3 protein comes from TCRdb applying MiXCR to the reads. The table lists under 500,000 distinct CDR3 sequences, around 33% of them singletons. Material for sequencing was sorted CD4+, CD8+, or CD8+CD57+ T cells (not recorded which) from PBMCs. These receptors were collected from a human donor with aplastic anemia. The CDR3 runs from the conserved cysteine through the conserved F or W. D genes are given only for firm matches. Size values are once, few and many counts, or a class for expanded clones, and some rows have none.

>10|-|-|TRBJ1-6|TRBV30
TGTGCCTGGTGTAATTCACCCCTCCACTTT
CAWCNSPLHF
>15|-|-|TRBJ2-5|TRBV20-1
TGCAGTGCTCCCCGTCCGGGACAAATACAAGAGACCCAGTACTTC
CSAPRPGQIQETQYF
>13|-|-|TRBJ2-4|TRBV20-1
TGCAGCGCCGAATCGAGGGGAAAAAACATTCAGTACTTC
CSAESRGKNIQYF
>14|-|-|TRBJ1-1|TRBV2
TGTGCCAGCAGCGAAGGACGTCCGAACACTGAAGCTTTCTTT
CASSEGRPNTEAFF
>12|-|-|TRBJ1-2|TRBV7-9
TGTGCCAGCGCCCCGGGGGACTATGGCTACACCTTC
CASAPGDYGYTF
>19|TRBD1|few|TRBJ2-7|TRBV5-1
TGCGCCAGCAGCCTTCCAACAGGGGGCGTTCAGCGAACTCCCTATGAGCAGTACTTC
CASSLPTGGVQRTPYEQYF
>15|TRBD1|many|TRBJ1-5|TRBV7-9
TGTGCCAGCAGCTTAGAGGGAGGGGGCGATCAGCCCCAGCATTTT
CASSLEGGGDQPQHF
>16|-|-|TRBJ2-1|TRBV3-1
TGTGCCAGCAGCCCGCCGGTGGGTCGAACCTACAATGAGCAGTTCTTC
CASSPPVGRTYNEQFF
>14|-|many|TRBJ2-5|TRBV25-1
TGTGCCAGCAGTGACATAAGCGTACAAGAGACCCAGTACTTC
CASSDISVQETQYF
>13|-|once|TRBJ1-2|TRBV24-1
TGTGCCACCAGTGATTCCGACCTCTATGGCTACACCTTC
CATSDSDLYGYTF
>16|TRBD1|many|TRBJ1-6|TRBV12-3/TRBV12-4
TGTGCCAGCAGCATATTCGGACAGGGGACGAATTCACCCCTCCACTTT
CASSIFGQGTNSPLHF
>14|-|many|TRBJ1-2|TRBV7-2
TGTGCCAGCAGCTTGGCGATAGCTAACTATGGCTACACCTTC
CASSLAIANYGYTF
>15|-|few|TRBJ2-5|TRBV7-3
TGTGCCAGCAGCCGCGGGACACCGTACCAAGAGACCCAGTACTTC
CASSRGTPYQETQYF
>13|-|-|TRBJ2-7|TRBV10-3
TGTGCCATCAGTGAGGACAGGGAGGACGAGCAGTACTTC
CAISEDREDEQYF
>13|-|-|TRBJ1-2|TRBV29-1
TGCAGCGTTGAAGAGGGCAGGCCCTATGGCTACACCTTC
CSVEEGRPYGYTF
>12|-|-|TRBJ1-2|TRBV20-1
TGCAGTGCTAGAGGAGGACAGTGGGGCTACACCTTC
CSARGGQWGYTF
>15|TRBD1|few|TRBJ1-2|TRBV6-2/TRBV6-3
TGTGCCAGCGGGACTTCGGGACAGTACTCCTATGGCTACACCTTC
CASGTSGQYSYGYTF
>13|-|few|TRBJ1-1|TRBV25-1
TGTGCCAGCAGTTTAAACAAGAACACTGAAGCTTTCTTT
CASSLNKNTEAFF
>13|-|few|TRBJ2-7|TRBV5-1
TGCGCCAGCAGCGGCCCTGACAACTACGAGCAGTACTTC
CASSGPDNYEQYF
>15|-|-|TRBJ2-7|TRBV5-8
TGTGCCAGCAGCCCTCGGGACTCGCAGGCGGGGGAGCAGTACTTC
CASSPRDSQAGEQYF
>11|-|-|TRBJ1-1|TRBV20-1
TGCAGTGCTATCGACTACACTGAAGCTTTCTTT
CSAIDYTEAFF
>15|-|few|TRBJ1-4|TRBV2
TGTGCCAGCCGTCCCCACCGGGATGCTAATGAAAAACTGTTTTTT
CASRPHRDANEKLFF
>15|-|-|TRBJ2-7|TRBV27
TGTGCCAGCAGTTTCGGGGCAGGGTCCTCCTACGAGCAGTACTTC
CASSFGAGSSYEQYF
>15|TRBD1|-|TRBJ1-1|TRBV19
TGTGCCAGTATGACAGGGCGAGGGACGAACACTGAAGCTTTCTTT
CASMTGRGTNTEAFF
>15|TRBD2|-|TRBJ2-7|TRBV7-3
TGTGCCAGCAGCTTAACACTAGCGGGAGTTAACGAGCAGTACTTC
CASSLTLAGVNEQYF
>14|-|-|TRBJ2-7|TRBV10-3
TGTGCCATCAGTTATCAAGGGGATCTCTACGAGCAGTACTTC
CAISYQGDLYEQYF
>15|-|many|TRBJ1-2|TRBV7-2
TGTGCCAGCAGCTTAGAGGGCAGTACTAACTATGGCTACACCTTC
CASSLEGSTNYGYTF
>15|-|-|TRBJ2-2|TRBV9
TGTGCCAGCAGCTATTTTCAGGGCTCTGCCGGGGAGCTGTTTTTT
CASSYFQGSAGELFF
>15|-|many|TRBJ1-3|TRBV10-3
TGTGCCATCAGTAAGGACAGCTCCTCTGGAAACACCATATATTTT
CAISKDSSSGNTIYF
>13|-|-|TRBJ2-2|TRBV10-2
TGCGCCAGCAGCCAATCTGGGGCCGGGGAGCTGTTTTTT
CASSQSGAGELFF
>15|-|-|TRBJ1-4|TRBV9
-
CASSVALGAEEKLSF
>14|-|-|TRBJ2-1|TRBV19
TGTGCCAGTAGTATTTGGCAGGGCTACAATGAGCAGTTCTTC
CASSIWQGYNEQFF
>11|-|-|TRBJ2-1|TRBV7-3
TGTGCCAGCAGTAGTAATGGTGAGCAGTTCTTC
CASSSNGEQFF
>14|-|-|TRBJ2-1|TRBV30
TGTGCCTGGGGACCGGGCGGCTCCTACAATGAGCAGTTCTTC
CAWGPGGSYNEQFF
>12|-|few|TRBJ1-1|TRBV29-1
TGCAGCGTTCCGATCGAGAACACTGAAGCTTTCTTT
CSVPIENTEAFF
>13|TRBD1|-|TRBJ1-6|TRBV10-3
TGTGCCATCAGGGAGGACAGGAATTCACCCCTCCACTTT
CAIREDRNSPLHF
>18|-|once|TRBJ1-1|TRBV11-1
-
CASSFYICSGDSNTEAFF
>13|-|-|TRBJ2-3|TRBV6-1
TGTGCCAGCCGACCGCGTGGGACAGATACGCAGTATTTT
CASRPRGTDTQYF
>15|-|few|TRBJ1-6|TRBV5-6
TGTGCCAGCAGCTTGGATTCAGGTTTGGGTTCACCCCTCCACTTT
CASSLDSGLGSPLHF
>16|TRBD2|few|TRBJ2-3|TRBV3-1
TGTGCCAGCAGCCGTGGACTAGCGGGGGGGCGAGATACGCAGTATTTT
CASSRGLAGGRDTQYF
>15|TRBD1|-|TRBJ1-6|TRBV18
TGTGCCAGCTCACCACCGGACAGGGGAAGTTCACCCCTCCACTTT
CASSPPDRGSSPLHF
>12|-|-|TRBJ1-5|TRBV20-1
TGCAGTGCTAGAGATGAAATCCAGCCCCAGCATTTT
CSARDEIQPQHF
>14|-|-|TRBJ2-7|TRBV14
TGTGCCAGCAGCCAATTGAACAGGGTTAGCGAGCAGTACTTC
CASSQLNRVSEQYF
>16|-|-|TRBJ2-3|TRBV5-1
TGCGCCAGCAGCTACTCGTCCCCCCGGGGTGAAGATACGCAGTATTTT
CASSYSSPRGEDTQYF
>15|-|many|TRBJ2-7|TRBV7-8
TGTGCCAGCAGCTTAGATAATCGTCAGGCCCACGAGCAGTACTTC
CASSLDNRQAHEQYF
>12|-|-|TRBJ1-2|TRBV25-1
TGTGCCAGCAGTTCGCAGGGATTTGGCTACACCTTC
CASSSQGFGYTF
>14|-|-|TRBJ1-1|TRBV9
TGTGCCAGCAGCGAATCCCTTGGGGACACTGAAGCTTTCTTT
CASSESLGDTEAFF
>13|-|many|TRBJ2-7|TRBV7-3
TGTGCCAGCAGCTTATCCTCGGAAAGCGAGCAGTACTTC
CASSLSSESEQYF
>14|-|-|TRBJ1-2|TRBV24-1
TGCGCCAGCAGCTTGTCGAGACAGGCCTATGGCTACACCTTC
CASSLSRQAYGYTF
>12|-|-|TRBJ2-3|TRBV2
TGTGCCAGCAGGGGCCGCGTGGATACGCAGTATTTT
CASRGRVDTQYF
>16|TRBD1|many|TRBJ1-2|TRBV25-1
TGTGCCAGCAGTGAGACCGGGACAGGGGCTAACTATGGCTACACCTTC
CASSETGTGANYGYTF
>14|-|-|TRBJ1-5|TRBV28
TGTGCCAGCAGGTACCGGGCCGCCAATCAGCCCCAGCATTTT
CASRYRAANQPQHF
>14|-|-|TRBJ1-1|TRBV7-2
TGTGCCAGCACCCTCTACCAGGGGTACACTGAAGCTTTCTTT
CASTLYQGYTEAFF
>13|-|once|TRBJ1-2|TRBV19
TGTGCCAGTAGATCCGGGACCGCCAATGGCTACACCTTC
CASRSGTANGYTF
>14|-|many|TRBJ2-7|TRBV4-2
TGTGCCAGCAGCCAAGAGAGGGGGAACTACGAGCAGTACTTC
CASSQERGNYEQYF